These 14 T cell receptor beta chains originate from one sample sequenced in a study of cytomegalovirus exposure and HLA in healthy donors. Primers for the PCR totalled 60 Vbeta and 13 Jbeta. Assay: immunoSEQ multiplex PCR; the TCRdb copy retains only in-frame clones and omits some. The sample has about 190,000 clones, approximately 80% seen once. The sequencing sample was made of PBMCs. These receptors were taken from a woman in her 30s in good health and CMV-seropositive.

The chain couples TRBV30 to TRBJ2-5, with D perhaps matching TRBD1 (5 bases). V lost 1 base and J 2 bases, leaving 11 bases between the germline ends. The CDR3 length is 14 residues. In germline, CDR1 is GTSNPN, CDR2 SVGIG (reference sequence). CDR3 DNA sequence: TGTGCCTGGAGTGCTGACAGATTACAAGAGACCCAGTACTTC. Its translation is CAWSADRLQETQYF.

The V and J genes are TRBV9 and TRBJ2-2; maybe TRBD2 (5 bases). The germline V gene has CDR1 SGDLS and CDR2 YYNGEE. The CDR3 is 14 residues long. The V end lost 0 bases, the J end lost 5 bases, and 8 bases lay between the germline ends. As DNA, the CDR3 is TGTGCCAGCAGCGTAGCGGGGATGACCGGGGAGCTGTTTTTT. Protein sequence: CASSVAGMTGELFF.

V and J are TRBV28 and TRBJ1-5, with D possibly being TRBD1 (6 bases). Per germline, CDR1 MDHEN and CDR2 SYDVKM. The V end was cut by 3 bases, the J end by 4 bases, with 13 bases between. The length of the CDR3 is 15 residues. This CDR3 reads CASSFPSGENQPQHF. The CDR3 bases are TGTGCCAGCAGTTTCCCATCAGGGGAAAATCAGCCCCAGCATTTT.

This clone occurred a few times. The chain employs TRBV6-1 and TRBJ2-1; possibly TRBD2 for D (6 bases). The V gene's germline CDR1 is MNHNS and CDR2 SASEGT. The CDR3 contains 16 residues. The V gene lost 0 bases and the J gene lost 9 bases, with 18 bases spanning the gap. The CDR3 spells CASSEALRGFYSEQFF. The CDR3 region has the DNA TGTGCCAGCAGTGAAGCGCTTCGGGGGTTTTATTCTGAGCAGTTCTTC.

The V and J genes are TRBV7-2 and TRBJ2-7, with 7 bases lining up with TRBD1. The CDR3 extends over 13 amino acids. V shed 5 bases and J 2 bases; nucleotides not matched to a gene: 3. Germline-derived CDR1 and CDR2 are SGHTA and FQGNSA. This chain's CDR3 is CASSRQGPYEQYF. CDR3 nucleotide sequence: TGTGCCAGCAGCCGACAGGGCCCCTACGAGCAGTACTTC.

In the case of this clone: The same CDR3 is also encoded by other DNA sequences in this sample. The rearrangement uses TRBV11-3 and TRBJ2-2, with D possibly matching TRBD1 (5 bases). This CDR3 has 16 residues. V was trimmed by 1 base and J by 5 bases, leaving 14 bases between them. Per the germline V gene, CDR1 is SGHNT and CDR2 is YENEEA. The CDR3 loop is CASSLAPGRVTGELFF. The CDR3 nucleotides are TGTGCCAGCAGCTTAGCGCCAGGGCGCGTAACCGGGGAGCTGTTTTTT. The full variable domain, rest sourced from reference TRBV11-3 and TRBJ2-2, is EAGVVQSPRYKIIEKKQPVAFWCNPISGHNTLYWYLQNLGQGPELLIRYENEEAVDDSQLPKDRFSAERLKGVDSTLKIQPAELGDSAVYLCASSLAPGRVTGELFFGEGSRLTVL.

This rearrangement joins TRBV7-9 to TRBJ2-3; 10 nucleotides match TRBD1. This CDR3 has 15 amino acids. Trimming cost V 6 bases and J 5 bases; bases outside gene matches: 8. The germline V gene encodes CDR1 SEHNR and CDR2 FQNEAQ (reference sequence). CDR3 DNA sequence: TGTGCCAGCAGTTGGACAGGGGGATTAGGAGATACGCAGTATTTT. This encodes CASSWTGGLGDTQYF.

The chain couples TRBV28 to TRBJ1-2, with TRBD1 identical over 7 bases. CDR1 and CDR2 from the germline V gene are MDHEN and SYDVKM. The V gene end was trimmed by 5 bases and the J gene end by 5 bases; junction bases not matched to a gene: 11. The CDR3 is 15 amino acids. This CDR3 is CASSPTGSPIYGYTF. The CDR3 region has the DNA TGTGCCAGCAGTCCGACAGGGTCCCCCATTTATGGCTACACCTTC.

This chain links TRBV7-8 with TRBJ2-1; 11 bases are a match to TRBD2. Germline trimming cut 5 bases from V and 13 bases from J; bases unmatched to any gene: 10. This CDR3 region has 14 residues. Germline-derived CDR1 and CDR2 are SGHVS and FQNEAQ. The CDR3, as DNA: TGTGCCAGCAGCCTAAGACTAGCGGGGAGTAAACAGTTCTTC. Translated: CASSLRLAGSKQFF.

The CDR3 reads CAIKAGTLSYEQYF. CDR3 nucleotides: TGTGCCATCAAGGCCGGGACACTCTCCTACGAGCAGTACTTC. The chain carries TRBV10-3 and TRBJ2-7, with TRBD1 as a possible D gene (6 bases). CDR3 size: 14 residues. CDR1 ENHRY and CDR2 SYGVKD come from the germline V gene. V lost 7 bases and J lost 0, with 13 bases in between.

The chain combines TRBV10-1 with TRBJ2-3; 8 bases agree with TRBD1. V lost 4 bases, J lost 4 bases, and 4 bases stayed unmatched. Germline V gene sequence: CDR1 WNHNN, CDR2 SYGVQD (reference sequence). The CDR3 is 14 amino acids. CDR3 in amino acids: CASSVRTGSDTQYF. For the CDR3, the DNA is TGCGCCAGCAGTGTCCGGACAGGGTCAGATACGCAGTATTTT.

This chain joins TRBV19 and TRBJ1-5, with D tentatively TRBD1 (6 bases). The ends were cut back, 10 bases at V and 5 bases at J, with 21 bases in the middle. This CDR3 contains 15 residues. Germline loops: CDR1 LNHDA, CDR2 SQIVND (reference sequence). The CDR3 sequence is CATPNPGGHDQPQHF. The CDR3 nucleotides read TGTGCCACACCCAACCCCGGGGGGCACGATCAGCCCCAGCATTTT.

The chain uses TRBV7-3 and TRBJ2-1; 9 bases agree with TRBD2. Germline lookup yields CDR1 SGHTA and CDR2 FQGTGA. This CDR3 region has 17 residues. Trimming removed 1 base from V and 4 bases from J; junction bases left unmatched: 8. For the CDR3, the DNA is TGTGCCAGCAGCTTAAATCCCCGGACTAGCGAGTACAATGAGCAGTTCTTC. Residues: CASSLNPRTSEYNEQFF. Supplemented by reference TRBV7-3 and TRBJ2-1, the full variable domain reads GAGVSQTPSNKVTEKGKYVELRCDPISGHTALYWYRQSLGQGPEFLIYFQGTGAADDSGLPNDRFFAVRPEGSVSTLKIQRTERGDSAVYLCASSLNPRTSEYNEQFFGPGTRLTVL.

This clone was picked up a small number of times. The J gene is TRBJ2-1, the V gene TRBV4-2; 11 positions agree with TRBD2. V trimming: 1 base; J trimming: 9 bases; junction bases outside the gene matches: 14. The germline V gene encodes CDR1 LGHNA and CDR2 YNFKEQ. The CDR3 loop spans 18 amino acids. Here the CDR3 reads CASSQGWRNSGRAFEQFF. CDR3 in DNA: TGTGCCAGCAGCCAAGGTTGGCGGAATAGCGGGAGGGCCTTTGAGCAGTTCTTC.